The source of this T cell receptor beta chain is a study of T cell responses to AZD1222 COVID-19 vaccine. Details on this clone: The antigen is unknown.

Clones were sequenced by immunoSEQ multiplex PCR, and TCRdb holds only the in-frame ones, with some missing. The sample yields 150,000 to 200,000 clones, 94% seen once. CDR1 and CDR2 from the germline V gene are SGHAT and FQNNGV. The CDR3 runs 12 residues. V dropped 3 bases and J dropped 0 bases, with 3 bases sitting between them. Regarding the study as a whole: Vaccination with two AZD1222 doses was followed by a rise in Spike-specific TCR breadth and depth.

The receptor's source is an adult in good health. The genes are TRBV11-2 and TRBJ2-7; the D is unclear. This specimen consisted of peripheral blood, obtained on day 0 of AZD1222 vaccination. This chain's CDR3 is CASSLASYEQYF. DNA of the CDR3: TGTGCCAGCAGCTTGGCCTCCTACGAGCAGTACTTC.